The 14 T cell receptor beta chains below all came from one sample that was sequenced in a study of cytomegalovirus exposure and HLA in healthy donors. Sequencing used immunoSEQ multiplex PCR; TCRdb keeps in-frame clones, though not all of them. The table has approximately 140,000 clones, roughly nine tenths seen once; the top ten hold roughly 3%. The sequencing sample was made of PBMCs. These receptors were collected from a man between 18 and 35 years old in good health and CMV-seronegative.

This chain uses TRBV5-1 with TRBJ2-3; possibly TRBD2 for D (6 bases). CDR1 and CDR2 from the germline V gene are SGHRS and YFSETQ. V dropped 4 bases and J dropped 2 bases, with 20 bases sitting between them. CDR3 length: 17 amino acids. CDR3 DNA sequence: TGCGCCAGCAGCGGAGGGACCCTGGGACCTTACACAGATACGCAGTATTTT. Translation: CASSGGTLGPYTDTQYF.

The V call is TRBV28, the J call TRBJ1-5, with a tentative D call TRBD1 (5 bases). Trimming took 0 bases from V and 7 from J, leaving 10 bases between them. Germline-derived CDR1 and CDR2 are MDHEN and SYDVKM. The CDR3 is 14 amino acids. The CDR3 region is CASSLWFRGQPQHF. Here the CDR3 DNA reads TGTGCCAGCAGTTTATGGTTTAGGGGACAGCCCCAGCATTTT. Full variable domain (rest looked up from reference TRBV28 and TRBJ1-5): DVKVTQSSRYLVKRTGEKVFLECVQDMDHENMFWYRQDPGLGLRLIYFSYDVKMKEKGDIPEGYSVSREKKERFSLILESASTNQTSMYLCASSLWFRGQPQHFGDGTRLSIL.

The gene calls are TRBV5-8 and TRBJ1-5; D possibly corresponds to TRBD1 (6 bases). CDR3 length equals 16 residues. CDR1 is SGHTS, CDR2 YDEGEE, per germline. V was clipped by 4 bases and J by 0 bases, with 14 bases between them. The CDR3 bases are TGTGCCAGCAGCCCCCGGGACAAATATAGCAATCAGCCCCAGCATTTT. Protein sequence: CASSPRDKYSNQPQHF.

The rearrangement links TRBV4-1 to TRBJ2-3; 11 bases align to TRBD2. This CDR3 has 17 residues. Germline-derived CDR1 and CDR2 are MGHRA and YSYEKL. With V trimmed by 5 bases and J by 4 bases, 11 bases remained unmatched. CDR3 bases: TGCGCCAGCAGCAAGGGAGTAGCGGGGGGGGCCGCAGATACGCAGTATTTT. Its translation is CASSKGVAGGAADTQYF.

V usage is TRBV25-1 and J usage is TRBJ1-1; the match to TRBD1 covers 7 bases. This CDR3 is 14 amino acids long. From germline, CDR1 is MGHDK and CDR2 SYGVNS. V shed 3 bases, J shed 3 bases, and the junction held 4 bases outside the gene matches. For the CDR3, the DNA is TGTGCCAGCAGTGAGACAGGGATGCACACTGAAGCTTTCTTT. Translating it yields CASSETGMHTEAFF.

This clone was detected only once. This chain connects TRBV15 to TRBJ2-3, with 9 bases that match TRBD1. The CDR3 is 22 residues long. Germline CDR1 LNHNV, CDR2 YYDKDF (reference sequence). The V segment lost 2 bases and the J segment 0 bases; nucleotides outside the gene matches: 21. The CDR3 reads CATSRQDYRGRNPFDSTDTQYF. DNA of the CDR3: TGTGCCACCAGCAGACAAGATTACAGGGGGCGCAATCCCTTCGATAGCACAGATACGCAGTATTTT.

V is TRBV19 and J is TRBJ1-5; D is perhaps TRBD1 (5 bases). The V gene's germline CDR1 is LNHDA and CDR2 SQIVND (reference sequence). Trimming stripped 4 bases from V and 5 bases from J, with 15 bases between. The CDR3 runs to 15 residues. The DNA for the CDR3 is TGTGCCAGTAGTACCCAGGGAGGGGCGCATCAGCCCCAGCATTTT. This codes for CASSTQGGAHQPQHF.

This clone was recorded only once. The V and J genes are TRBV10-3 and TRBJ2-7; TRBD2 agrees at 9 bases. From germline, CDR1 is ENHRY and CDR2 SYGVKD. Losses at the gene ends were 10 bases for V and 6 bases for J; bases not matched to a gene: 7. The length of the CDR3 is 12 residues. The CDR3 here is CATQRGEGEQYF. As DNA, the CDR3 is TGTGCCACGCAGCGGGGGGAGGGCGAGCAGTACTTC.

This clone came up once. V usage is TRBV19 and J usage is TRBJ2-7; D may be TRBD1 (6 bases). This CDR3 contains 13 residues. The germline V gene encodes CDR1 LNHDA and CDR2 SQIVND (reference sequence). The V end was cut by 9 bases, the J end by 1 base, with 13 bases between. In nucleotides, the CDR3 is TGTGCCAGCACCAAACAGGGATCCTACGAGCAGTACTTC. It yields the protein CASTKQGSYEQYF.

The J gene is TRBJ2-5, the V gene TRBV18, with 15 bases identical to TRBD2. Germline-derived CDR1 and CDR2 are KGHSH and LQKENI. J lost 6 bases, V lost 0 bases, and 5 bases had no gene match. This CDR3 spans 17 amino acids. Written as DNA, the CDR3 is TGTGCCAGCTCACCACCGGGACTAGCGGGGGGAAGGAAGACCCAGTACTTC. This sequence encodes CASSPPGLAGGRKTQYF.

This chain links TRBV5-4 with TRBJ2-1; 7 bases fit TRBD2. The CDR3 sequence is 16 residues long. In germline, CDR1 is SGHNT, CDR2 YYREEE (reference sequence). V shed 1 base, J shed 0 bases, and the junction held 4 bases outside the gene matches. This chain's CDR3 is CASSLTAGASYNEQFF. As DNA, the CDR3 is TGTGCCAGCAGCTTGACCGCGGGAGCCTCCTACAATGAGCAGTTCTTC.

The chain is built from TRBV9 and TRBJ1-4; D is ambiguous. There are 14 residues in the CDR3. Germline V gene data show CDR1 as SGDLS and CDR2 as YYNGEE. The V gene lost 3 bases and the J gene lost 5 bases, with 11 bases spanning the gap. The CDR3 region has the DNA TGTGCCAGCAGCGCCGGTGGAGGAAATGAAAAACTGTTTTTT. Encoded protein: CASSAGGGNEKLFF.

The gene calls are TRBV7-9 and TRBJ2-1; tentative D call: TRBD1 (6 bases). V was cut by 4 bases and J by 5 bases, with 15 bases left in between. CDR1 is SEHNR, CDR2 FQNEAQ, per germline (reference sequence). The CDR3 is made up of 15 amino acids. The CDR3 loop reads CASSSDRSGHNEQFF. The CDR3, as DNA: TGTGCCAGCAGCTCAGACAGGAGCGGCCACAATGAGCAGTTCTTC.

The genes are TRBV19 and TRBJ2-6, with a weak D call TRBD2 (6 bases). V lost 3 bases to trimming and J lost 0 bases, with 6 bases between them. Germline V gene data show CDR1 as LNHDA and CDR2 as SQIVND (reference sequence). The CDR3 covers 15 residues. CDR3 residues: CASSIGGSGANVLTF. The CDR3, as DNA: TGTGCCAGTAGTATCGGGGGCTCTGGGGCCAACGTCCTGACTTTC. Together with reference TRBV19 and TRBJ2-6, the CDR3 gives the full variable domain: DGGITQSPKYLFRKEGQNVTLSCEQNLNHDAMYWYRQDPGQGLRLIYYSQIVNDFQKGDIAEGYSVSREKKESFPLTVTSAQKNPTAFYLCASSIGGSGANVLTFGAGSRLTVL.